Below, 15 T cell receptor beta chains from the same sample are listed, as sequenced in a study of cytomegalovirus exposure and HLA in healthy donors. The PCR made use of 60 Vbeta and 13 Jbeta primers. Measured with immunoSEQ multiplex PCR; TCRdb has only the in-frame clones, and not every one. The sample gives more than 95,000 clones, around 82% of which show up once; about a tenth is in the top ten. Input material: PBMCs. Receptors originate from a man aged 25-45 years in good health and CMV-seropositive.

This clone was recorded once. The CDR3 spells CASSPPDRGANYGYTF. CDR3 nucleotides: TGTGCCAGCAGTCCGCCTGACAGGGGAGCTAACTATGGCTACACCTTC. The chain recombines TRBV28 with TRBJ1-2; TRBD1 matches at 8 bases. The CDR3 totals 16 residues. Germline CDR1 reads MDHEN; CDR2 reads SYDVKM. The trim removed 5 bases at V and 0 bases at J, leaving 8 bases unmatched.

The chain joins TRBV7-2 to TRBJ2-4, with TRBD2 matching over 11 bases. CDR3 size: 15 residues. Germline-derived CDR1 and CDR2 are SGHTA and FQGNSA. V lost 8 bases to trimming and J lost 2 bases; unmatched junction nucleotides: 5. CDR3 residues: CASRLAGGSKNIQYF. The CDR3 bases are TGTGCCAGCCGATTAGCGGGAGGGTCCAAAAACATTCAGTACTTC.

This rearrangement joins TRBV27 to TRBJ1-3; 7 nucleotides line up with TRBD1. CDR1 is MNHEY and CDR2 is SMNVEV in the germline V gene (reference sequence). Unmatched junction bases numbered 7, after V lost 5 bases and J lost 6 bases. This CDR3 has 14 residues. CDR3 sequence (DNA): TGTGCCAGCAGTCCGGGACAGACCTCAAACACCATATATTTT. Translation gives CASSPGQTSNTIYF.

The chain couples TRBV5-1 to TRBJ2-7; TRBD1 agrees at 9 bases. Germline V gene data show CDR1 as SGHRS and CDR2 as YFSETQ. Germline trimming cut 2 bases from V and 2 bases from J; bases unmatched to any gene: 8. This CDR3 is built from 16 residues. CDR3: CASSLTGGQGTYEQYF. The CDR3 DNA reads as TGCGCCAGCAGCTTAACAGGGGGCCAAGGAACCTACGAGCAGTACTTC.

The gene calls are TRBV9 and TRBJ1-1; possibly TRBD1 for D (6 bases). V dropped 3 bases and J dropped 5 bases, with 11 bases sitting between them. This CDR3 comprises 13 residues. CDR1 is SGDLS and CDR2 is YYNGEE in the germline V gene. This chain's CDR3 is CASSAPQGTEAFF. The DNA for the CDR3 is TGTGCCAGCAGCGCCCCACAGGGAACTGAAGCTTTCTTT. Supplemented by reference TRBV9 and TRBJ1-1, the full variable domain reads DSGVTQTPKHLITATGQRVTLRCSPRSGDLSVYWYQQSLDQGLQFLIQYYNGEERAKGNILERFSAQQFPDLHSELNLSSLELGDSALYFCASSAPQGTEAFFGQGTRLTVV.

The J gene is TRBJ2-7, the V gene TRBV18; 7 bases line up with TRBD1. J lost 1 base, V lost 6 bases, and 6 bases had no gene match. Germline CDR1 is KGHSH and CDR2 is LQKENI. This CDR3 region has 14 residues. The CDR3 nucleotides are TGTGCCAGCTCGCGAGAGGGACAGTCCTACGAGCAGTACTTC. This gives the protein CASSREGQSYEQYF. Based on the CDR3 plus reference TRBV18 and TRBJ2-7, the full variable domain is NAGVMQNPRHLVRRRGQEARLRCSPMKGHSHVYWYRQLPEEGLKFMVYLQKENIIDESGMPKERFSAEFPKEGPSILRIQQVVRGDSAAYFCASSREGQSYEQYFGPGTRLTVT.

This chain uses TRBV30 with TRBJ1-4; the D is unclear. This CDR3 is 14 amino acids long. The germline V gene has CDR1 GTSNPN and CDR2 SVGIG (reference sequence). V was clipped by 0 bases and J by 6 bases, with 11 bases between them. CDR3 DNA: TGTGCCTGGAGTGTACTAGGACTCGATGAAAAACTGTTTTTT. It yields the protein CAWSVLGLDEKLFF.

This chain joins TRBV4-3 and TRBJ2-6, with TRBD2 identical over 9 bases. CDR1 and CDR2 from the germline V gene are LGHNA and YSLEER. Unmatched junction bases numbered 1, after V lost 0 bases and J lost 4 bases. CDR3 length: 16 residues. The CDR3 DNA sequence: TGCGCCAGCAGCCAAGAAGCGGGGGGAGGGGCCAACGTCCTGACTTTC. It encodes CASSQEAGGGANVLTF.

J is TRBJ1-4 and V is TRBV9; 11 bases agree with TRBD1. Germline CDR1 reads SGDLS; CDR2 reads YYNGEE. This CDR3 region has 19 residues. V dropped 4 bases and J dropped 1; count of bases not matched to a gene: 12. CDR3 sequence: CASSIGGQGAFITNEKLFF. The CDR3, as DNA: TGTGCCAGCAGCATAGGAGGACAGGGGGCATTTATAACTAATGAAAAACTGTTTTTT. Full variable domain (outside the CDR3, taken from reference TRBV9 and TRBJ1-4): DSGVTQTPKHLITATGQRVTLRCSPRSGDLSVYWYQQSLDQGLQFLIQYYNGEERAKGNILERFSAQQFPDLHSELNLSSLELGDSALYFCASSIGGQGAFITNEKLFFGSGTQLSVL.

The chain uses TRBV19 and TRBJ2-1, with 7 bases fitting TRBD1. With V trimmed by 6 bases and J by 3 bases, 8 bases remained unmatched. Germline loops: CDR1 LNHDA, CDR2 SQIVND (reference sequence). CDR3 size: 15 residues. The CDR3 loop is CASRRTGTNYNEQFF. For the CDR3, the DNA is TGTGCCAGTAGAAGGACAGGAACGAACTACAATGAGCAGTTCTTC.

The CDR3 is CASSTPQGPFGEKLFF. CDR3 bases: TGTGCCAGCAGTACCCCACAGGGGCCGTTTGGGGAAAAACTGTTTTTT. This chain links TRBV6-6 with TRBJ1-4; 7 bases align to TRBD1. The trim removed 5 bases at V and 8 bases at J, leaving 14 bases unmatched. The CDR3 runs 16 residues. Germline V lookup: CDR1 MNHNY, CDR2 SVGAGI (reference sequence).

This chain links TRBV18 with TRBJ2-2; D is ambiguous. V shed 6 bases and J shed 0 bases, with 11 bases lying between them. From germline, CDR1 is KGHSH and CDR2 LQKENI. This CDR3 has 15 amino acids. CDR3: CASSRGVTNTGELFF. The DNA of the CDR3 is TGTGCCAGCTCGCGCGGAGTGACGAACACCGGGGAGCTGTTTTTT.

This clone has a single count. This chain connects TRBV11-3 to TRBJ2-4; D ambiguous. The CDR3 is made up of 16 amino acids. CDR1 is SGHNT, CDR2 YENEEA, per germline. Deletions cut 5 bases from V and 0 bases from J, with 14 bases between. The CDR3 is CASSHHHTIAKNIQYF. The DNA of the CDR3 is TGTGCCAGCAGCCATCACCACACTATAGCCAAAAACATTCAGTACTTC.

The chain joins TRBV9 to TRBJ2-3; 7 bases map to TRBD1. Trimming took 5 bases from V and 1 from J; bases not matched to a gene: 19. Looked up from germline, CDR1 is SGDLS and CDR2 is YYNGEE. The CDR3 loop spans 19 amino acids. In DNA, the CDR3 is TGTGCCAGCAGTAGGGGGACAGACCAAAACTCGAAACGCACAGATACGCAGTATTTT. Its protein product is CASSRGTDQNSKRTDTQYF.

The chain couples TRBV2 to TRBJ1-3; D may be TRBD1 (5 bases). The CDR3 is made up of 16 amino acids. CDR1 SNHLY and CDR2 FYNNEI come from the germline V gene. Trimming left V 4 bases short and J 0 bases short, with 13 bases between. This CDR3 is CASSARVSFSGNTIYF. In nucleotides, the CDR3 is TGTGCCAGCAGTGCCAGGGTTTCCTTCTCTGGAAACACCATATATTTT. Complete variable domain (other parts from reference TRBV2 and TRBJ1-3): EPEVTQTPSHQVTQMGQEVILRCVPISNHLYFYWYRQILGQKVEFLVSFYNNEISEKSEIFDDQFSVERPDGSNFTLKIRSTKLEDSAMYFCASSARVSFSGNTIYFGEGSWLTVV.